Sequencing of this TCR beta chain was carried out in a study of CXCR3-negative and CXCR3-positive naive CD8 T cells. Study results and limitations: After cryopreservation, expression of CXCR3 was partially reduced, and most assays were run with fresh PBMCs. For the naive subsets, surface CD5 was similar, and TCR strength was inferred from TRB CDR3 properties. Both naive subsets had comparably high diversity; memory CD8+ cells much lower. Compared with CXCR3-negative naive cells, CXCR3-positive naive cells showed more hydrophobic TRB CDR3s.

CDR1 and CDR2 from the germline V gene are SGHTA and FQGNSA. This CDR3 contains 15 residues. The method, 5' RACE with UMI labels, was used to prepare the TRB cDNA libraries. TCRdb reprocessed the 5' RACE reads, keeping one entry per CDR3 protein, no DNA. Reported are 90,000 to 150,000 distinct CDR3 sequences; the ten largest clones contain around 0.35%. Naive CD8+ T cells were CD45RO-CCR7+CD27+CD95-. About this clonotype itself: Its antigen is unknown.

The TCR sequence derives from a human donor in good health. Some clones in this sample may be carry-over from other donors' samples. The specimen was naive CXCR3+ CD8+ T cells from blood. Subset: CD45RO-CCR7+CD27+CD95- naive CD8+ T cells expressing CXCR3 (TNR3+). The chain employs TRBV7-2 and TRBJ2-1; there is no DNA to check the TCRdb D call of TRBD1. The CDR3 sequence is CASPFQGQYYNEQFF.